This TCR beta chain was observed in a study of CD8 T cells in ankylosing spondylitis. Findings and limits, study-wide: Both synovial fluid and blood in reactive arthritis had previously been reported to carry some motif variants. With a CD8+ phenotype, disease-linked clones were relatively rare in peripheral blood.

From the 5' RACE reads, TCRdb called clonotypes with MiXCR, one entry per CDR3 protein. The sample lists about 39,000 distinct CDR3 sequences; 4% were seen once. The sample holds many counts of this clonotype. Antigen: not known. The junction had 20 bases not matched to a gene; V was cut back by 0 bases and J by 1 base. Germline V CDR1 and CDR2: SGDLS, YYNGEE. The CDR3 runs 22 residues. The TCR was taken from a female donor with ankylosing spondylitis or in good health (not recorded which). The sample was blood, either unsorted or a sorted T cell fraction (not recorded which). The chain combines TRBV9 with TRBJ2-4; TRBD1 matches 9 bases. This chain's CDR3 is CASSVEGEIGTGLLGAKNIQYF. CDR3 DNA: TGTGCCAGCAGCGTAGAGGGAGAAATCGGGACAGGGCTACTAGGGGCCAAAAACATTCAGTACTTC.